Below are 7 T cell receptor beta chains sequenced from a single sample in a study of blood T cell repertoires in COVID-19. Data came from immunoSEQ multiplex PCR; TCRdb stores just in-frame clones and leaves some out. The table has some 390,000 clones, roughly 89% seen once. Sequenced input: PBMCs or T cells enriched from blood (not recorded which). The receptors stem from a woman aged 25-40 years who had recovered from COVID-19.

The V call is TRBV27, the J call TRBJ2-7, with D unclear. The V gene's germline CDR1 is MNHEY and CDR2 SMNVEV (reference sequence). CDR3 length: 16 amino acids. Between the trimmed V and J ends, which lost 5 bases and 3 bases, there was a span of 20 bases. CDR3 sequence: CASSLSLLEVNYEQYF. DNA of the CDR3: TGTGCCAGCAGTCTAAGCCTGCTAGAGGTCAACTACGAGCAGTACTTC.

The V call is TRBV30, the J call TRBJ1-2, with 7 bases that match TRBD1. The CDR3 length is 15 residues. Germline-derived CDR1 and CDR2 are GTSNPN and SVGIG (reference sequence). The ends lost 0 bases at V and 0 bases at J; junction bases unmatched: 4. The CDR3 here is CAWSVLDRANYGYTF. The CDR3 region has the DNA TGTGCCTGGAGTGTACTCGACAGGGCTAACTATGGCTACACCTTC.

V gene TRBV29-1 combines with J gene TRBJ2-1, with unresolved D. The CDR3 is 13 amino acids. The V end was cut by 4 bases, the J end by 5 bases, with 12 bases between. Germline values: CDR1 SQVTM, CDR2 ANQGSEA. CDR3 sequence reads: CSVAKELNNEQFF. CDR3 DNA: TGCAGCGTTGCTAAGGAGTTAAACAATGAGCAGTTCTTC.

The J gene is TRBJ1-1, the V gene TRBV18; 8 bases are shared with TRBD1. Germline V gene sequence: CDR1 KGHSH, CDR2 LQKENI. The CDR3 runs 13 residues. The ends lost 1 base at V and 10 bases at J; junction bases unmatched: 5. The CDR3 DNA follows: TGTGCCAGCTCACCACGGGACAGGCCTTCAGCTTTCTTT. It is translated as CASSPRDRPSAFF.

The genes are TRBV28 and TRBJ1-3; 7 nucleotides agree with TRBD1. The V segment lost 5 bases and the J segment 4 bases; nucleotides outside the gene matches: 8. The germline gives CDR1 MDHEN, CDR2 SYDVKM. This CDR3 spans 15 amino acids. The DNA for the CDR3 is TGTGCCAGCAGTGGCCCGGAACAGGGGGGAAACACCATATATTTT. Amino acids: CASSGPEQGGNTIYF.

This chain connects TRBV2 to TRBJ2-7; perhaps TRBD2 as D (6 bases). The CDR3 runs to 13 residues. The germline V and J ends were trimmed by 8 bases and 2 bases, with 13 bases remaining between them. Germline V gene data show CDR1 as SNHLY and CDR2 as FYNNEI. The CDR3 DNA reads as TGTGCCAGCTCCGGGACTGTTACCTACGAGCAGTACTTC. Residues: CASSGTVTYEQYF.

The genes are TRBV19 and TRBJ1-5, with no clear D. Germline V CDR1 and CDR2: LNHDA, SQIVND (reference sequence). Trimming removed 3 bases at V and 6 bases at J, with 12 bases between. CDR3 length equals 14 residues. The CDR3 spells CASSILSSSQPQHF. For the CDR3, the DNA is TGTGCCAGTAGTATCTTATCTTCTTCTCAGCCCCAGCATTTT.